The clone carrying this T cell receptor beta chain was recorded at least ten times. Its specificity is not known. The data derive from a study of T cells after yellow fever vaccination. Germline V gives CDR1 LGHNA, CDR2 YSLEER. This CDR3 contains 18 residues. Trimming left V 0 bases short and J 2 bases short, with 14 bases between. Study-wide findings and caveats: Although most clonotypes did not, a small share appeared in both CD4 and CD8 compartments. A weaker but faster secondary response was observed, peaking on day 5 versus 15.

TCR cDNA, made by 5'RACE template switching, carried an added universal primer site and UMIs. Each CDR3 protein gets one entry after TCRdb re-called the 5' RACE reads with MiXCR. In the table there are 70,000 or so distinct CDR3 sequences, roughly 7% of which are singletons. The sample here was CD8+ T cells sorted from PBMCs, taken around 10 days after the first yellow fever vaccination. This TCR came from a man aged 18 to 30 who received the YFV17D yellow fever vaccine. The gene calls are TRBV4-3 and TRBJ1-6, with no clear D. The CDR3 reads CASSQDWKGPTYNSPLHF. In nucleotides, the CDR3 is TGCGCCAGCAGCCAAGATTGGAAAGGGCCCACCTATAATTCACCCCTCCACTTT.